These T cell receptor beta chains were read from a single sample in a study of cytomegalovirus exposure and HLA in healthy donors. This table comes from immunoSEQ multiplex PCR, and its TCRdb copy is limited to in-frame clones, with some not included. This sample has some 150,000 clones, with about four fifths found just once. Sample: PBMCs. These receptor sequences come from a man aged 45-60 years in good health and CMV-seropositive. Both conserved end residues are trimmed from each CDR3. Fields, in order: J gene, V gene, CDR3 protein.

>TRBJ2-2|TRBV2
ARGVDLDTGELF
>TRBJ2-5|TRBV6-6
AIGGGWETQY
>TRBJ1-1|TRBV27
ASMVGFTNTEAF
>TRBJ1-5|TRBV4-1
ASSQATGGYQPQH
>TRBJ2-6|TRBV5-1
ASREDSGANVLT
>TRBJ2-3|TRBV9
ASSVAGFADTQY
>TRBJ2-5|TRBV30
AWRGLAGVETQY
>TRBJ1-2|TRBV28
ASSSRTGGDYGYT
>TRBJ1-2|TRBV5-6
ASRRTGQGNYGYT
>TRBJ2-3|TRBV2
ASSYTDTQY
>TRBJ1-2|TRBV6-1
ASSEGYRGGYGYT
>TRBJ2-5|TRBV15
ATKGRQGLETQY
>TRBJ1-1|TRBV10-3
AISYAQGNTEAF